Presented here are 26 T cell receptor beta chains from one specimen sequenced in a study of T cells after yellow fever vaccination. TCRdb reprocessed the 5' RACE reads with MiXCR, giving one entry per CDR3 protein. This table holds a few hundred thousand distinct CDR3 sequences, roughly 8.4% found once. Sequencing was performed on PBMCs, taken about 49 days after the first yellow fever vaccination. Receptor source: a man aged 18 to 29 who received the YFV17D yellow fever vaccine.

The CDR3 protein is CSARLAGGPQNIQYF. The CDR3 nucleotides read TGCAGTGCTAGACTAGCGGGGGGGCCTCAAAACATTCAGTACTTC. The chain couples TRBV20-1 to TRBJ2-4, with 12 bases lining up with TRBD2. V was clipped by 2 bases and J by 5 bases; unmatched bases: 4. CDR3 length: 15 amino acids. Germline assignment: CDR1 DFQATT and CDR2 SNEGSKA (reference sequence).

The chain couples TRBV24-1 to TRBJ1-6; a weak D match, TRBD1 (5 bases). The germline V gene encodes CDR1 KGHDR and CDR2 SFDVKD. This CDR3 has 16 residues. Trimming removed 1 base at V and 5 bases at J, with 11 bases between. The CDR3 sequence: CATSDLSGGNNSPLHF. The CDR3 DNA sequence: TGTGCCACCAGTGATTTATCCGGGGGGAATAATTCACCCCTCCACTTT.

Concerning this clonotype: At one end, the junction sequence differs from germline, possibly due to a read error. The chain links TRBV20-1 to TRBJ2-7; a weak D match, TRBD2 (5 bases). This CDR3 has 14 amino acids. Per germline, CDR1 DFQATT and CDR2 SNEGSKA (reference sequence). The CDR3: CSARKSGTNYQQYF. The DNA of the CDR3 is TGCAGTGCTAGAAAGTCGGGAACCAACTACCAGCAGTACTTC.

A remark on this clonotype: One junction end does not reproduce the germline sequence, and a read error may be involved. The genes are TRBV6-1 and TRBJ2-5; weak D call: TRBD2 (7 bases). Germline values: CDR1 MNHNS, CDR2 SASEGT. There are 15 residues in the CDR3. The CDR3 DNA is TGTGCCATCAGGGCTGGCGGGGGCTACCAGGAGACCCAGTACTTC. Protein sequence: CAIRAGGGYQETQYF.

This clonotype was counted only a few times. This chain uses TRBV6-5 with TRBJ2-5; 8 bases agree with TRBD2. With 2 bases clipped from V and 1 base from J, the junction kept 6 bases outside the gene matches. This CDR3 spans 16 amino acids. Per the germline V gene, CDR1 is MNHEY and CDR2 is SVGAGI. The chain's CDR3 is CASSYGAGGLQETQYF. In DNA form, the CDR3 reads TGTGCCAGCAGTTACGGGGCGGGGGGACTCCAAGAGACCCAGTACTTC.

As for this clonotype: A junction boundary mismatches the germline segment, possibly from a read error. This chain links TRBV6-5 with TRBJ1-5; D gene uncertain. This CDR3 comprises 14 residues. Germline-derived CDR1 and CDR2 are MNHEY and SVGAGI. The DNA of the CDR3 is TGTGCCAGCAGTTACTCGCGCCCTAATCTGCCCCAGCATTTT. This sequence encodes CASSYSRPNLPQHF.

In its sample, this clonotype was seen a few times. This sequence joins TRBV11-2 and TRBJ2-5; 7 nucleotides match TRBD2. Germline V gene lookup returns CDR1 SGHAT and CDR2 FQNNGV. V gave up 5 bases and J gave up 1 base; unmatched junction bases: 7. The CDR3 is 15 amino acids. The CDR3 loop reads CASSRGEGPQETQYF. The CDR3 DNA is TGTGCCAGCAGCCGCGGGGAGGGCCCCCAAGAGACCCAGTACTTC. The variable domain in full, with the rest retrieved from reference TRBV11-2 and TRBJ2-5, is EAGVAQSPRYKIIEKRQSVAFWCNPISGHATLYWYQQILGQGPKLLIQFQNNGVVDDSQLPKDRFSAERLKGVDSTLKIQPAKLEDSAVYLCASSRGEGPQETQYFGPGTRLLVL.

This clonotype turned up a few times. V usage is TRBV7-3 and J usage is TRBJ2-3; 9 bases match TRBD2. The CDR3 covers 16 residues. The ends lost 5 bases at V and 2 bases at J; junction bases unmatched: 8. Germline values: CDR1 SGHTA, CDR2 FQGTGA. CDR3 sequence reads: CASSPAPGLATDTQYF. In DNA, the CDR3 is TGTGCCAGCAGCCCCGCTCCGGGACTAGCCACAGATACGCAGTATTTT.

This clonotype showed up many times. The rearrangement uses TRBV7-8 and TRBJ2-5, with 9 bases fitting TRBD1. The trim removed 1 base at V and 1 base at J, leaving 4 bases unmatched. The CDR3 sequence is 16 residues long. Germline V lookup: CDR1 SGHVS, CDR2 FQNEAQ. CDR3 region: CASSLDRGPLQETQYF. The CDR3 nucleotides are TGTGCCAGCAGCTTAGACAGGGGGCCGCTCCAAGAGACCCAGTACTTC.

This clonotype was detected a few times. V gene TRBV7-2 combines with J gene TRBJ2-5; 9 positions agree with TRBD2. V lost 2 bases and J lost 5; bases outside the gene matches: 6. The CDR3 spans 15 residues. Germline-derived CDR1 and CDR2 are SGHTA and FQGNSA. In nucleotides, the CDR3 is TGTGCCAGCAGCTTAAGGCCAGCGGGGGGTGAGACCCAGTACTTC. Translation gives CASSLRPAGGETQYF.

The chain links TRBV9 to TRBJ1-1; 7 nucleotides line up with TRBD1. The CDR3 has 14 residues. The ends lost 1 base at V and 6 bases at J; junction bases unmatched: 6. In germline, CDR1 is SGDLS, CDR2 YYNGEE. CDR3 bases: TGTGCCAGCAGCGTATTGGACAGGCGCGCTGAAGCTTTCTTT. It translates to CASSVLDRRAEAFF.

This clonotype was counted at least ten times. This rearrangement joins TRBV4-1 to TRBJ2-1, with TRBD2 as a possible D gene (6 bases). Germline V gene sequence: CDR1 MGHRA, CDR2 YSYEKL. CDR3 length: 13 residues. V was clipped by 0 bases and J by 9 bases, with 9 bases between them. CDR3 residues: CASSQDVGGEQFF. In nucleotides, the CDR3 is TGCGCCAGCAGCCAAGATGTGGGGGGTGAGCAGTTCTTC.

This clonotype was picked up a small number of times. This chain uses TRBV5-1 with TRBJ2-1; TRBD2 matches 8 bases. V lost 4 bases to trimming and J lost 9 bases; unmatched junction nucleotides: 3. The CDR3 covers 12 residues. CDR1 is SGHRS and CDR2 is YFSETQ in the germline V gene. CDR3 sequence reads: CASSRAGGEQFF. DNA for the CDR3: TGCGCCAGCAGCCGTGCGGGGGGTGAGCAGTTCTTC.

This clonotype has only a few counts. The rearrangement joins TRBV7-2 to TRBJ2-3; no firm D call. Germline CDR1 SGHTA, CDR2 FQGNSA. CDR3 length: 13 amino acids. The germline V and J ends were trimmed by 1 base and 2 bases, with 4 bases remaining between them. CDR3 region: CASSLVNTDTQYF. For the CDR3, the DNA is TGTGCCAGCAGCTTAGTCAACACAGATACGCAGTATTTT.

This clonotype was observed a handful of times. The J gene is TRBJ1-1, the V gene TRBV6-1; D may be TRBD1 (5 bases). Germline V gene data show CDR1 as MNHNS and CDR2 as SASEGT. The CDR3 is 14 amino acids. Trimming pared 7 bases from V and 0 bases from J, leaving 12 bases between. The DNA for the CDR3 is TGTGCCAGCATCGCCCTAGGGGTGAACACTGAAGCTTTCTTT. It translates to CASIALGVNTEAFF.

The V and J genes are TRBV20-1 and TRBJ2-7; a weak D match, TRBD1 (6 bases). There are 16 residues in the CDR3. CDR1 is DFQATT, CDR2 SNEGSKA, per germline (reference sequence). The CDR3 reads CCALGQPMGPSYEQYF. CDR3 nucleotides: TGCTGCGCTTTAGGACAGCCCATGGGACCTAGCTACGAGCAGTACTTC.

This clonotype was counted a few times. The chain is built from TRBV19 and TRBJ2-2; unclear D gene. The length of the CDR3 is 12 residues. V gave up 10 bases and J gave up 5 bases, with 11 bases separating them. Germline lookup yields CDR1 LNHDA and CDR2 SQIVND (reference sequence). The CDR3 DNA reads as TGTGCCATCAGGCGAGTTACCGGGGAGCTGTTTTTT. Amino acids: CAIRRVTGELFF.

The chain uses TRBV5-1 and TRBJ2-5; weak D call: TRBD1 (5 bases). Germline V gene sequence: CDR1 SGHRS, CDR2 YFSETQ. The CDR3 loop spans 14 amino acids. V gave up 4 bases and J gave up 4 bases, with 14 bases separating them. For the CDR3, the DNA is TGCGCCAGCAGCATTACACAGGAGATAGAGACCCAGTACTTC. Translation: CASSITQEIETQYF.

This clonotype showed up just a few times. The chain uses TRBV7-9 and TRBJ1-2; tentative D call: TRBD1 (5 bases). Germline lookup yields CDR1 SEHNR and CDR2 FQNEAQ (reference sequence). V was pared by 0 bases and J by 6 bases, with 11 bases between. This CDR3 is 14 amino acids long. In nucleotides, the CDR3 is TGTGCCAGCAGCTTAGCAGGCAGGGAGAATGGCTACACCTTC. Protein: CASSLAGRENGYTF. The full variable domain, completed using reference TRBV7-9 and TRBJ1-2, is DTGVSQNPRHKITKRGQNVTFRCDPISEHNRLYWYRQTLGQGPEFLTYFQNEAQLEKSRLLSDRFSAERPKGSFSTLEIQRTEQGDSAMYLCASSLAGRENGYTFGSGTRLTVV.

The table lists this clonotype with many counts. The rearrangement uses TRBV7-9 and TRBJ2-3; D gene uncertain. This CDR3 has 14 residues. Trimming left V 6 bases short and J 0 bases short, with 10 bases between. Germline-derived CDR1 and CDR2 are SEHNR and FQNEAQ (reference sequence). The DNA of the CDR3 is TGTGCCAGCAGTAGGGATCGTAGCACAGATACGCAGTATTTT. Residues: CASSRDRSTDTQYF.

The J gene is TRBJ2-3, the V gene TRBV11-2, with D possibly being TRBD2 (5 bases). The V and J ends lost 2 bases and 3 bases respectively, with 15 bases between them. Germline CDR1 and CDR2: SGHAT and FQNNGV. The CDR3 has 16 residues. Written as DNA, the CDR3 is TGTGCCAGCAGCTTAACCCGGCTTAGCGTAACAGATACGCAGTATTTT. This translates into CASSLTRLSVTDTQYF.

In this sample, this clonotype turned up a few times. V and J are TRBV7-2 and TRBJ2-3; 8 bases map to TRBD2. CDR1 and CDR2 (germline): SGHTA, FQGNSA. This CDR3 is built from 13 residues. V was pared by 5 bases and J by 5 bases, with 3 bases of the junction left unmatched. The CDR3 bases are TGTGCCAGCAGCCCCGGGGGGGGAGATACGCAGTATTTT. This gives the protein CASSPGGGDTQYF. The whole variable domain, remainder taken from reference TRBV7-2 and TRBJ2-3, is GAGVSQSPSNKVTEKGKDVELRCDPISGHTALYWYRQSLGQGLEFLIYFQGNSAPDKSGLPSDRFSAERTGGSVSTLTIQRTQQEDSAVYLCASSPGGGDTQYFGPGTRLTVL.

This clonotype was counted only a few times. J is TRBJ2-1 and V is TRBV12-3 or TRBV12-4; a possible D gene is TRBD1 (5 bases). The CDR3 is 12 amino acids. V was pared by 2 bases and J by 8 bases, with 7 bases between. CDR3 amino acids: CASSLLGHEQFF. In DNA form, the CDR3 reads TGTGCCAGCAGTTTATTGGGGCATGAGCAGTTCTTC.

This clonotype has only a few counts. This chain connects TRBV7-9 to TRBJ1-6, with D tentatively TRBD1 (5 bases). The V gene's germline CDR1 is SEHNR and CDR2 FQNEAQ (reference sequence). The CDR3 consists of 16 residues. Trimming cost V 5 bases and J 0 bases, with 11 bases left between them. CDR3 loop: CASSARGSSYNSPLHF. CDR3 sequence (DNA): TGTGCCAGCAGCGCAAGGGGAAGCTCCTATAATTCACCCCTCCACTTT.

This chain uses TRBV5-1 with TRBJ1-1; 7 bases agree with TRBD1. This CDR3 comprises 14 residues. Looked up from germline, CDR1 is SGHRS and CDR2 is YFSETQ. Trimming cost V 4 bases and J 2 bases; bases outside gene matches: 5. CDR3 loop: CASSRGTDNTEAFF. The CDR3 DNA sequence: TGCGCCAGCAGCCGAGGGACAGACAACACTGAAGCTTTCTTT.

The V call is TRBV12-3 or TRBV12-4, the J call TRBJ1-2; a weak D match, TRBD1 (5 bases). V was cut by 6 bases and J by 8 bases, with 13 bases left in between. The CDR3 has 12 residues. CDR3 coding DNA: TGTGCCAGCAGCCGGGACGTGAGGGGCTACACCTTC. Translation: CASSRDVRGYTF.